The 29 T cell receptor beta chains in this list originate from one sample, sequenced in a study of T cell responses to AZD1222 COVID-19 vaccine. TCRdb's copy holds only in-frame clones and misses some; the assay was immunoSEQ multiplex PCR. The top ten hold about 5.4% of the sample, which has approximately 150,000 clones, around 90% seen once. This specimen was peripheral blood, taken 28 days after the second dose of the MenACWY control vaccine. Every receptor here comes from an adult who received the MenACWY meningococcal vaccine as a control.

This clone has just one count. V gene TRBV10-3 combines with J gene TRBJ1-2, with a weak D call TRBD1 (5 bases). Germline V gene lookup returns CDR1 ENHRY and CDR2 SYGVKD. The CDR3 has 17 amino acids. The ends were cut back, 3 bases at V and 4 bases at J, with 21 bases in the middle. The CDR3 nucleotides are TGTGCCATCAGTGAATGGCAGCAAAAGGGACCACTCTATGGCTACACCTTC. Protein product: CAISEWQQKGPLYGYTF.

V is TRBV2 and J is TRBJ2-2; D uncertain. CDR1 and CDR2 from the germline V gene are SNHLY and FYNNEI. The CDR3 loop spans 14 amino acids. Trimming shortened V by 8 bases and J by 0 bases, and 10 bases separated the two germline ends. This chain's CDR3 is CASLRSTNTGELFF. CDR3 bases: TGTGCCAGCTTACGGAGCACGAACACCGGGGAGCTGTTTTTT.

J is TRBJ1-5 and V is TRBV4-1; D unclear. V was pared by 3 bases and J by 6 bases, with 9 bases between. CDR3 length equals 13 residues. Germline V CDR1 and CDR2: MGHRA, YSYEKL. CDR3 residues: CASSQGLTQPQHF. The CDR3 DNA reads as TGCGCCAGCAGCCAGGGATTAACTCAGCCCCAGCATTTT.

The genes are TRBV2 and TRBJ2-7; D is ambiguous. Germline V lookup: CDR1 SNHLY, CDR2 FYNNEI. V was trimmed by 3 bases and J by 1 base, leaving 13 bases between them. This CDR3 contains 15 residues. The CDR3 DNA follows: TGTGCCAGCAGTGATCTAGGGTTCTTATCCTACGAGCAGTACTTC. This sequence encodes CASSDLGFLSYEQYF.

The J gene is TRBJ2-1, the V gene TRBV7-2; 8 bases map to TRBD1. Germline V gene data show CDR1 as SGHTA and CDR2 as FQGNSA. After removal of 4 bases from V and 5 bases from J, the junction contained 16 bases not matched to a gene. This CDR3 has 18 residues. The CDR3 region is CASSSYRDRWGDHNEQFF. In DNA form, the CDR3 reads TGTGCCAGCAGCTCTTACCGGGACAGGTGGGGGGACCACAATGAGCAGTTCTTC.

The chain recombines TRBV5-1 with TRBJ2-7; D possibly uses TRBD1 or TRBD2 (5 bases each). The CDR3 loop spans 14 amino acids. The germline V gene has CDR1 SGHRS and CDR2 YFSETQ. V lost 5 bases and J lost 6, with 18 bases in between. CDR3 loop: CASRPGTGGVEQYF. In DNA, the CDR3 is TGCGCCAGCAGGCCCGGGACGGGTGGGGTCGAGCAGTACTTC.

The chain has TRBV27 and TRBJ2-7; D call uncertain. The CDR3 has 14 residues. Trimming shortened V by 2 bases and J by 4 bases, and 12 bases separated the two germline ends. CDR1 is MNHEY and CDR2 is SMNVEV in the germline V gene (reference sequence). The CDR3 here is CASSLRWDLYEQYF. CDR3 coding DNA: TGTGCCAGCAGTTTAAGGTGGGATTTGTACGAGCAGTACTTC.

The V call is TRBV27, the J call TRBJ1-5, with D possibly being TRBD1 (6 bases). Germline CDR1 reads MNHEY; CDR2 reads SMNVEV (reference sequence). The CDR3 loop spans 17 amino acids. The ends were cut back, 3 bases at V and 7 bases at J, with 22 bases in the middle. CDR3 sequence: CASSFGGGRANRQPQHF. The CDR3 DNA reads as TGTGCCAGCAGTTTCGGGGGGGGCCGGGCTAATAGGCAGCCCCAGCATTTT.

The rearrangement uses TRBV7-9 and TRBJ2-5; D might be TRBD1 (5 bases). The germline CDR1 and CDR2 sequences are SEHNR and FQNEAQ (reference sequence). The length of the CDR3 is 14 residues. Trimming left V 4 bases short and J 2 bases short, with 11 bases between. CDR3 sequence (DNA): TGTGCCAGCAGCTGGGGCGGTCCTCAAGAGACCCAGTACTTC. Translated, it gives CASSWGGPQETQYF.

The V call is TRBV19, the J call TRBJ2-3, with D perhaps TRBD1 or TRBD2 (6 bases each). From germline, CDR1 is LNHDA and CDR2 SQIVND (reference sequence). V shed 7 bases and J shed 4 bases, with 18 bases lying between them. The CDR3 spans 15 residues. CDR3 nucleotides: TGTGCCAGTACCTTAGGGGGGAAATGGGCAGATACGCAGTATTTT. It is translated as CASTLGGKWADTQYF.

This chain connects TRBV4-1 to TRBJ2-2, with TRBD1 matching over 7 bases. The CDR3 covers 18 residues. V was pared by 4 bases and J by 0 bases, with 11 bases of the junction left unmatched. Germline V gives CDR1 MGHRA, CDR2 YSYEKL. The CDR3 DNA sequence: TGCGCCAGCAGCCGAACGGGACAGTCCGCTACGAACACCGGGGAGCTGTTTTTT. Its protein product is CASSRTGQSATNTGELFF.

Written as DNA, the CDR3 is TGTGCCAGTAGTATAGACGGCAGCTCCTACAATGAGCAGTTCTTC. Translating gives CASSIDGSSYNEQFF. The chain combines TRBV19 with TRBJ2-1, with D uncertain. The germline CDR1 and CDR2 sequences are LNHDA and SQIVND (reference sequence). CDR3 size: 15 residues. Trimming removed 0 bases from V and 0 bases from J, with 6 bases in between.

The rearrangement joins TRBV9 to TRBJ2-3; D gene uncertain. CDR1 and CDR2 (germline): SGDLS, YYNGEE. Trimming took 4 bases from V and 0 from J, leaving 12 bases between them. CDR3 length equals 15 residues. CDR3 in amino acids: CASSPTSTSTDTQYF. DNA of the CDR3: TGTGCCAGCAGCCCGACAAGCACCAGCACAGATACGCAGTATTTT.

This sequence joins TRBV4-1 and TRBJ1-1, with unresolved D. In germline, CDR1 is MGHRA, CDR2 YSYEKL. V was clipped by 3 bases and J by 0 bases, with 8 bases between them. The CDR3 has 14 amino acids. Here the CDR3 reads CASSHGRLNTEAFF. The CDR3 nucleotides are TGCGCCAGCAGCCATGGACGGCTGAACACTGAAGCTTTCTTT.

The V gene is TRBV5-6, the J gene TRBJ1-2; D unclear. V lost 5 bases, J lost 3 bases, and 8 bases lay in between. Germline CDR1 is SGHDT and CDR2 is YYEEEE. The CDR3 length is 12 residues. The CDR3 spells CASSQSDYGYTF. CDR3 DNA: TGTGCCAGCAGTCAGTCGGACTATGGCTACACCTTC. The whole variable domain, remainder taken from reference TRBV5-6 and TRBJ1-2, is DAGVTQSPTHLIKTRGQQVTLRCSPKSGHDTVSWYQQALGQGPQFIFQYYEEEERQRGNFPDRFSGHQFPNYSSELNVNALLLGDSALYLCASSQSDYGYTFGSGTRLTVV.

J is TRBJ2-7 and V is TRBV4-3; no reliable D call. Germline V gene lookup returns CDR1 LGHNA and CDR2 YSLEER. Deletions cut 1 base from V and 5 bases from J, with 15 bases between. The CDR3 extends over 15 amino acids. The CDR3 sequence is CASSQGWGLDHEQYF. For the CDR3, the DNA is TGCGCCAGCAGCCAAGGCTGGGGTTTGGATCACGAGCAGTACTTC.

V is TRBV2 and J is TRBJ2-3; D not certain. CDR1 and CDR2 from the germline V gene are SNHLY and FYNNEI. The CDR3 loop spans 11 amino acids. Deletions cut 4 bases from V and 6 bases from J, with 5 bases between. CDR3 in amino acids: CASSVGDTQYF. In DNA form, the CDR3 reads TGTGCCAGCAGTGTAGGGGATACGCAGTATTTT.

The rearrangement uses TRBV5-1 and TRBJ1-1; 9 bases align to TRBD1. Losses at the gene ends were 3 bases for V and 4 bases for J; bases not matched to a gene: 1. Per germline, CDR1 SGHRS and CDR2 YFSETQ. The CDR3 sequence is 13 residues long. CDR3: CASSYRGLTEAFF. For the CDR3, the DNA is TGCGCCAGCAGCTACAGGGGGCTCACTGAAGCTTTCTTT.

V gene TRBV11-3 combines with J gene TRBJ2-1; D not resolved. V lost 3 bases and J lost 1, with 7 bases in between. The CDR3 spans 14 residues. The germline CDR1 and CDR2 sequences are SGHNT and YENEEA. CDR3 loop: CASSFGPSYNEQFF. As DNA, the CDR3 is TGTGCCAGCAGCTTCGGTCCATCCTACAATGAGCAGTTCTTC.

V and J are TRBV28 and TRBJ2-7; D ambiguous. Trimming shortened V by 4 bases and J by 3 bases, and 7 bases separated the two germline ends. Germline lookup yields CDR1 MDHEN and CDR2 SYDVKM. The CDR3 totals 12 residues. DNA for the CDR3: TGTGCCAGCAGTTCCCACCACTACGAGCAGTACTTC. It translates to CASSSHHYEQYF.

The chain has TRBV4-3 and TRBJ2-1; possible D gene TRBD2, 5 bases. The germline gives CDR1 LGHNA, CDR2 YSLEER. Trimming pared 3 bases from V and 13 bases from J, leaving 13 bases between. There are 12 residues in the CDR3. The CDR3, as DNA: TGCGCCAGCAGCCACCCTTCCGAGGGCCAGTTCTTC. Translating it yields CASSHPSEGQFF.

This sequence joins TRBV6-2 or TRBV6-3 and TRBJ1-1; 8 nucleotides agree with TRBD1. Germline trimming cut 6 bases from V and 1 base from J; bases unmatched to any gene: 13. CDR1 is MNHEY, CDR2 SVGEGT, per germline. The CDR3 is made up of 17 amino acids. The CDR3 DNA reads TGTGCCAGCAGCCGCACCATCGACAGGGGCGAGAACACTGAAGCTTTCTTT. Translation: CASSRTIDRGENTEAFF.

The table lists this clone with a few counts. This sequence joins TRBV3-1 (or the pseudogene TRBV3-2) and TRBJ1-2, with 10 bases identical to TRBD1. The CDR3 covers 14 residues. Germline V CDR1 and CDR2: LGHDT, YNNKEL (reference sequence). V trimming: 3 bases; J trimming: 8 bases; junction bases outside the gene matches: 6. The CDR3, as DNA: TGTGCCAGCAGCCAGCGGGACAGGGGCGGCGGCTACACCTTC. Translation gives CASSQRDRGGGYTF.

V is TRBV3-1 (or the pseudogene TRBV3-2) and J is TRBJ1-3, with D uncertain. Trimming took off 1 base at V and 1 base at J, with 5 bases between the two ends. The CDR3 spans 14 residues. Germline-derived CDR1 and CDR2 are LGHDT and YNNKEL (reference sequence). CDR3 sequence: CASSQAMSGNTIYF. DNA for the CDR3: TGTGCCAGCAGCCAAGCCATGTCTGGAAACACCATATATTTT.

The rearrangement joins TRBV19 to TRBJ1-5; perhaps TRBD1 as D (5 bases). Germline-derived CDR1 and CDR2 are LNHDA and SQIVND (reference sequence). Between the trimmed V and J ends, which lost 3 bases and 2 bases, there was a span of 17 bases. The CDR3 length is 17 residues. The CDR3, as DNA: TGTGCCAGTAGTATGTGGGGCAGGGACGTTGGCAATCAGCCCCAGCATTTT. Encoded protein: CASSMWGRDVGNQPQHF.

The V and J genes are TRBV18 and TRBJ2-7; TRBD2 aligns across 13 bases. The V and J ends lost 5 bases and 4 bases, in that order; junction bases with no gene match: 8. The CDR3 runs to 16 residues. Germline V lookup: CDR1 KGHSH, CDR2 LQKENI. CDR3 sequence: CASSLGLAGVRYEQYF. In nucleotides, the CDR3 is TGTGCCAGCTCATTAGGACTAGCGGGAGTTCGGTACGAGCAGTACTTC.

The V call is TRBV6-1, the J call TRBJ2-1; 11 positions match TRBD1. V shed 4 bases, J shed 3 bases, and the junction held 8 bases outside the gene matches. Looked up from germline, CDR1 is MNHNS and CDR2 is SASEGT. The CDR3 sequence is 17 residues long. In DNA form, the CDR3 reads TGTGCCAGCAGTGCCACAACCGGGACAGGGGGCTACAATGAGCAGTTCTTC. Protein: CASSATTGTGGYNEQFF.

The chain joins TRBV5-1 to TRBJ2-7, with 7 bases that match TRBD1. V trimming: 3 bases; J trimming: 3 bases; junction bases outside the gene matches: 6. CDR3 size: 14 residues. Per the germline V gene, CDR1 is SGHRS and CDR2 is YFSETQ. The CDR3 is CASSSTGTDYEQYF. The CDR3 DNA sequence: TGCGCCAGCAGCTCGACCGGGACAGACTACGAGCAGTACTTC. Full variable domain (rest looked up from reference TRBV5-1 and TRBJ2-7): KAGVTQTPRYLIKTRGQQVTLSCSPISGHRSVSWYQQTPGQGLQFLFEYFSETQRNKGNFPGRFSGRQFSNSRSEMNVSTLELGDSALYLCASSSTGTDYEQYFGPGTRLTVT.

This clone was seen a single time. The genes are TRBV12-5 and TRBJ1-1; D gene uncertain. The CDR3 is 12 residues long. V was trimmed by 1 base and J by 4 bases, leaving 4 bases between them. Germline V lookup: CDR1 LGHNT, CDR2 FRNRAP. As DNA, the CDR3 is TGTGCTAGTGGTTTGGAGGGCACTGAAGCTTTCTTT. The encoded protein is CASGLEGTEAFF.